The T cell receptor beta chain under discussion was sequenced for a study of cytomegalovirus exposure and HLA in healthy donors. Study information: Earlier results showed 120 million or so unique TCR beta sequences derived from roughly 200 million T cells. Study-wide results and limits: It was likely that a cluster of highly shared sequence variants was a sequencing artifact. Exclusion applied to some V segments, including TRBV6-2 and TRBV6-3, as they were indistinguishable.

Both 60 Vbeta primers and 13 Jbeta primers went into the PCR. The repertoire was sequenced with immunoSEQ multiplex PCR; TCRdb's copy has only in-frame clones and lacks some. The profile shows roughly 130,000 clones, roughly 80% of them singletons. Of note for this clone: Its cognate antigen is unknown.

Trimming shortened V by 7 bases and J by 4 bases, and 19 bases separated the two germline ends. The CDR3 spans 14 residues. The germline V gene has CDR1 SQVTM and CDR2 ANQGSEA. Input material: PBMCs. V and J are TRBV29-1 and TRBJ1-1, with D perhaps TRBD1 (6 bases). The sequence was obtained from a man aged 25-45 years in good health and CMV-seronegative. The CDR3 nucleotides are TGCAGCGCTCAGTATCCGGGGGGGGCCACTGAAGCTTTCTTT. This codes for CSAQYPGGATEAFF.